The next 28 T cell receptor beta chains were all read from a single sample in a study of beta chain features in type 1 diabetes. Isolated RNA was reverse transcribed in full, so expressed TCRB transcripts were sequenced. Clones were read by immunoSEQ multiplex PCR, and TCRdb kept only the in-frame ones, dropping some. The profile shows about 330,000 clones, 8% to 13% of them singletons. Input material: naive CD4+ T cells from blood. These receptors all come from a woman in her thirties in good health.

The gene calls are TRBV15 and TRBJ2-5; 10 bases line up with TRBD1. This CDR3 has 15 residues. Germline V gives CDR1 LNHNV, CDR2 YYDKDF (reference sequence). The junction had 12 bases not matched to a gene; V was cut back by 9 bases and J by 5 bases. CDR3 coding DNA: TGTGCCACAAACCCGGGACAGGGGCTCGGGGAGACCCAGTACTTC. Translation: CATNPGQGLGETQYF.

The rearrangement links TRBV28 to TRBJ1-2; D uncertain. The CDR3 spans 13 residues. Germline CDR1 reads MDHEN; CDR2 reads SYDVKM. The ends were cut back, 5 bases at V and 7 bases at J, with 14 bases in the middle. The CDR3 here is CASSTPSRGGYTF. DNA for the CDR3: TGTGCCAGCAGTACACCCTCCCGGGGTGGCTACACCTTC.

The rearrangement uses TRBV27 and TRBJ1-2; no firm D call. The CDR3 sequence is 14 residues long. The germline CDR1 and CDR2 sequences are MNHEY and SMNVEV (reference sequence). V dropped 2 bases and J dropped 0 bases, with 7 bases sitting between them. The CDR3 coding sequence is TGTGCCAGCAGTTTAGGAGTTGCTAACTATGGCTACACCTTC. Translating it yields CASSLGVANYGYTF.

Concerning this clone itself: The sample contains more than one DNA sequence encoding this CDR3. The chain combines TRBV5-1 with TRBJ2-1; D is perhaps TRBD1 (6 bases). Germline-derived CDR1 and CDR2 are SGHRS and YFSETQ. V lost 1 base and J 6 bases, leaving 11 bases between the germline ends. CDR3 length: 14 amino acids. The CDR3, as DNA: TGCGCCAGCAGCTTGTTGGGGGCAGGCAATGAGCAGTTCTTC. Amino acids: CASSLLGAGNEQFF.

The chain links TRBV28 to TRBJ1-5, with 7 bases matching TRBD1. CDR1 is MDHEN, CDR2 SYDVKM, per germline. V shed 5 bases and J 4 bases; nucleotides not matched to a gene: 8. There are 15 residues in the CDR3. The CDR3 DNA reads TGTGCCAGCAGTCCCCCGGGACAGCTAAATCAGCCCCAGCATTTT. Protein: CASSPPGQLNQPQHF. The entire variable domain, with the rest obtained from reference TRBV28 and TRBJ1-5, is as follows: DVKVTQSSRYLVKRTGEKVFLECVQDMDHENMFWYRQDPGLGLRLIYFSYDVKMKEKGDIPEGYSVSREKKERFSLILESASTNQTSMYLCASSPPGQLNQPQHFGDGTRLSIL.

CDR3 loop: CASSMGHPNEQFF. The DNA of the CDR3 is TGCGCCAGCAGCATGGGACACCCCAATGAGCAGTTCTTC. The chain is built from TRBV5-1 and TRBJ2-1; TRBD1 is a possible D gene (6 bases). The CDR3 contains 13 residues. Germline V gene lookup returns CDR1 SGHRS and CDR2 YFSETQ. With 4 bases removed from V and 6 bases from J, the gap between germline ends came to 11 bases.

The chain carries TRBV29-1 and TRBJ2-3; unclear D gene. V lost 7 bases to trimming and J lost 1 base, with 12 bases between them. There are 13 residues in the CDR3. CDR1 and CDR2 (germline): SQVTM, ANQGSEA. The CDR3 is CSASRSRTDTQYF. CDR3 in DNA: TGCAGCGCCTCGAGGTCCCGCACAGATACGCAGTATTTT.

In its sample, this clone was seen a few times. The J gene is TRBJ2-7, the V gene TRBV7-9; 7 positions agree with TRBD1. This CDR3 is 15 amino acids long. With V trimmed by 4 bases and J by 4 bases, 10 bases remained unmatched. In germline, CDR1 is SEHNR, CDR2 FQNEAQ (reference sequence). The DNA of the CDR3 is TGTGCCAGCAGCTCTCGTGGGACAGAAAATTACGAGCAGTACTTC. This codes for CASSSRGTENYEQYF.

In its sample, this clone was seen a few times. The chain combines TRBV5-6 with TRBJ2-7; the match to TRBD1 covers 7 bases. CDR1 and CDR2 from the germline V gene are SGHDT and YYEEEE. The V gene end was trimmed by 3 bases and the J gene end by 4 bases; junction bases not matched to a gene: 10. This CDR3 contains 15 residues. CDR3 nucleotides: TGTGCCAGCAGCTGGACCCCGGGACAGAAATACGAGCAGTACTTC. Protein sequence: CASSWTPGQKYEQYF.

This clone was found a few times. The chain carries TRBV7-8 and TRBJ2-1, with D perhaps matching TRBD1 (5 bases). In germline, CDR1 is SGHVS, CDR2 FQNEAQ. Trimming removed 8 bases at V and 4 bases at J, with 18 bases between. The CDR3 consists of 15 residues. The DNA of the CDR3 is TGTGCCAGCTATCCTACCAGGACAAAGTACAATGAGCAGTTCTTC. It is translated as CASYPTRTKYNEQFF.

The sample holds a few counts of this clone. The chain employs TRBV7-2 and TRBJ2-7; D perhaps matches TRBD1 (6 bases). CDR1 is SGHTA and CDR2 is FQGNSA in the germline V gene. V lost 8 bases, J lost 2 bases, and 19 bases lay in between. The length of the CDR3 is 15 residues. The CDR3 region is CASAAGGLGTYEQYF. The CDR3 DNA is TGTGCCAGCGCCGCTGGGGGCCTAGGGACCTACGAGCAGTACTTC.

This chain joins TRBV7-2 and TRBJ2-5, with D possibly being TRBD2 (5 bases). This CDR3 is 15 amino acids long. The V gene's germline CDR1 is SGHTA and CDR2 FQGNSA. Trimming cost V 0 bases and J 3 bases, with 11 bases left between them. The CDR3 DNA is TGTGCCAGCAGCTTAGCGCTTTCCGGGGAAGAGACCCAGTACTTC. It yields the protein CASSLALSGEETQYF.

This clone was counted a few times. The chain carries TRBV7-9 and TRBJ2-5, with 13 bases matching TRBD2. Germline V lookup: CDR1 SEHNR, CDR2 FQNEAQ (reference sequence). The CDR3 is 18 residues long. The trim removed 5 bases at V and 4 bases at J, leaving 13 bases unmatched. The CDR3: CASSPGLAGERARETQYF. The CDR3 bases are TGTGCCAGCAGCCCTGGACTAGCGGGAGAGAGGGCGAGAGAGACCCAGTACTTC.

This clone was observed a few times. The rearrangement links TRBV28 to TRBJ2-7, with TRBD2 as a possible D gene (6 bases). In germline, CDR1 is MDHEN, CDR2 SYDVKM. The CDR3 has 16 amino acids. The V end was cut by 4 bases, the J end by 3 bases, with 19 bases between. This CDR3 reads CASSSPVVSGDYEQYF. The CDR3 nucleotides read TGTGCCAGCAGTTCCCCAGTCGTGTCGGGAGACTACGAGCAGTACTTC.

In DNA, the CDR3 is TGTGCCAGCAGCCGCGGAGACTACGAGCAGTACTTC. This sequence encodes CASSRGDYEQYF. This chain joins TRBV7-2 and TRBJ2-7; no definite D call. This CDR3 has 12 amino acids. CDR1 and CDR2 (germline): SGHTA, FQGNSA. The V end lost 5 bases, the J end lost 3 bases, and 8 bases lay between the germline ends. The full variable domain, in which reference TRBV7-2 and TRBJ2-7 provide the parts outside the CDR3, is GAGVSQSPSNKVTEKGKDVELRCDPISGHTALYWYRQSLGQGLEFLIYFQGNSAPDKSGLPSDRFSAERTGGSVSTLTIQRTQQEDSAVYLCASSRGDYEQYFGPGTRLTVT.

This clone occurred a few times. The chain links TRBV7-2 to TRBJ2-1, with TRBD1 matching over 8 bases. Per germline, CDR1 SGHTA and CDR2 FQGNSA. The CDR3 runs 16 residues. The V segment lost 2 bases and the J segment 9 bases; nucleotides outside the gene matches: 12. This chain's CDR3 is CASSLNGQGWPAEQFF. The CDR3 DNA reads as TGTGCCAGCAGCTTAAACGGACAGGGTTGGCCTGCTGAGCAGTTCTTC.

The chain recombines TRBV15 with TRBJ2-7, with 11 positions matching TRBD2. Germline V lookup: CDR1 LNHNV, CDR2 YYDKDF (reference sequence). J was trimmed by 4 bases and V by 2 bases; bases with no gene match: 4. The CDR3 length is 15 residues. The CDR3 DNA follows: TGTGCCACCAGCAGAACCGGGACTAGCGGTTACGAGCAGTACTTC. Amino acid sequence: CATSRTGTSGYEQYF.

This sequence joins TRBV7-2 and TRBJ2-7; TRBD2 aligns across 7 bases. The CDR3 covers 15 residues. Trimming took 0 bases from V and 3 from J; bases not matched to a gene: 5. Per the germline V gene, CDR1 is SGHTA and CDR2 is FQGNSA. The CDR3 sequence: CASSLAGGPNYEQYF. DNA for the CDR3: TGTGCCAGCAGCTTAGCGGGAGGGCCGAACTACGAGCAGTACTTC.

This chain uses TRBV30 with TRBJ2-5; D is possibly TRBD2 (6 bases). V gave up 4 bases and J gave up 1 base, with 13 bases separating them. The CDR3 runs to 14 residues. CDR1 is GTSNPN and CDR2 is SVGIG in the germline V gene (reference sequence). CDR3 sequence (DNA): TGTGCCTGGAATACGGGAGCCCCCCAAGAGACCCAGTACTTC. It codes for CAWNTGAPQETQYF.

The gene calls are TRBV18 and TRBJ2-2, with 8 bases lining up with TRBD1. The junction had 2 bases not matched to a gene; V was cut back by 2 bases and J by 6 bases. Looked up from germline, CDR1 is KGHSH and CDR2 is LQKENI. The CDR3 is 14 residues long. CDR3 sequence: CASSPGQGPGELFF. CDR3 nucleotide sequence: TGTGCCAGCTCACCAGGACAGGGTCCCGGGGAGCTGTTTTTT.

V gene TRBV29-1 combines with J gene TRBJ1-2; tentative D call: TRBD1 (5 bases). CDR3 size: 13 residues. The germline V and J ends were trimmed by 4 bases and 5 bases, with 14 bases remaining between them. CDR1 and CDR2 (germline): SQVTM, ANQGSEA. In nucleotides, the CDR3 is TGCAGCGTTGTGGGGCTTTTCGGGTATGGCTACACCTTC. As protein: CSVVGLFGYGYTF.

This clone was observed a few times. The rearrangement uses TRBV30 and TRBJ2-7; TRBD2 agrees at 7 bases. Germline trimming cut 1 base from V and 4 bases from J; bases unmatched to any gene: 4. Per the germline V gene, CDR1 is GTSNPN and CDR2 is SVGIG (reference sequence). The CDR3 consists of 13 residues. CDR3 in DNA: TGTGCCTGGAGTGGAGGACTAGAGTACGAGCAGTACTTC. It is translated as CAWSGGLEYEQYF.

This clone has just a few counts. In DNA, the CDR3 is TGTGCCAGCAGCCCTGCCCAGGATGACTCCTACGAGCAGTACTTC. It codes for CASSPAQDDSYEQYF. This sequence joins TRBV13 and TRBJ2-7, with D uncertain. Trimming cost V 5 bases and J 0 bases, with 14 bases left between them. This CDR3 spans 15 amino acids. Germline V lookup: CDR1 PRHDT, CDR2 FYEKMQ (reference sequence).

V is TRBV5-1 and J is TRBJ2-5; TRBD2 matches at 9 bases. The CDR3 consists of 17 residues. Germline V gene sequence: CDR1 SGHRS, CDR2 YFSETQ. Trimming took 3 bases from V and 5 from J; bases not matched to a gene: 14. CDR3 sequence (DNA): TGCGCCAGCAGCTCAAGGGGAGTAGCGGGAGTTGGGGAGACCCAGTACTTC. This encodes CASSSRGVAGVGETQYF.

This clone is a singleton in its sample. J is TRBJ2-1 and V is TRBV4-3; 13 nucleotides line up with TRBD2. Germline lookup yields CDR1 LGHNA and CDR2 YSLEER. This CDR3 region has 18 residues. The trim removed 1 base at V and 2 bases at J, leaving 5 bases unmatched. CDR3 region: CASSQAVLAGGPYNEQFF. The CDR3 coding sequence is TGCGCCAGCAGCCAAGCAGTACTAGCGGGAGGGCCCTACAATGAGCAGTTCTTC.

This clone was counted only a few times. This chain connects TRBV30 to TRBJ2-2, with D hard to call. Germline loops: CDR1 GTSNPN, CDR2 SVGIG (reference sequence). The CDR3 runs 13 residues. The V end lost 4 bases, the J end lost 1 base, and 7 bases lay between the germline ends. The CDR3 reads CAWMLRNTGELFF. The CDR3 nucleotides are TGTGCCTGGATGCTCAGGAACACCGGGGAGCTGTTTTTT. Supplemented by reference TRBV30 and TRBJ2-2, the full variable domain reads SQTIHQWPATLVQPVGSPLSLECTVEGTSNPNLYWYRQAAGRGLQLLFYSVGIGQISSEVPQNLSASRPQDRQFILSSKKLLLSDSGFYLCAWMLRNTGELFFGEGSRLTVL.

The rearrangement links TRBV19 to TRBJ2-1; TRBD2 might be the D (7 bases). V lost 3 bases and J 9 bases, leaving 18 bases between the germline ends. Germline V CDR1 and CDR2: LNHDA, SQIVND (reference sequence). CDR3 length: 15 amino acids. Here the CDR3 DNA reads TGTGCCAGTAGTATGGTGGGGGGGCCCTCAGGTGAGCAGTTCTTC. It encodes CASSMVGGPSGEQFF.

This chain joins TRBV28 and TRBJ2-2; D perhaps matches TRBD1 (6 bases). CDR1 and CDR2 (germline): MDHEN, SYDVKM. The CDR3 extends over 15 amino acids. V lost 5 bases to trimming and J lost 1 base, with 11 bases between them. CDR3 DNA: TGTGCCAGCAGTACGGGACAATTGAACACCGGGGAGCTGTTTTTT. It encodes CASSTGQLNTGELFF. Full variable domain (rest looked up from reference TRBV28 and TRBJ2-2): DVKVTQSSRYLVKRTGEKVFLECVQDMDHENMFWYRQDPGLGLRLIYFSYDVKMKEKGDIPEGYSVSREKKERFSLILESASTNQTSMYLCASSTGQLNTGELFFGEGSRLTVL.